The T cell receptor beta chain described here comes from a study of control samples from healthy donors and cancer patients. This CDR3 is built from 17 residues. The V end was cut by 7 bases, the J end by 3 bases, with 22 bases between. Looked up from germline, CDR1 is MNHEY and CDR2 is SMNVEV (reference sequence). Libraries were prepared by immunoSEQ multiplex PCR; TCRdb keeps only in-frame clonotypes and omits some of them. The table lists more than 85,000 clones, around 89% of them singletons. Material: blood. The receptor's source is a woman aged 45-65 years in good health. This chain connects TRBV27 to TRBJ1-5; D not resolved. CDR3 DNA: TGTGCCAGCACCCTTACGCTCTCGGAGGGCCCCAATCAGCCCCAGCATTTT. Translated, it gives CASTLTLSEGPNQPQHF.